This TCR beta chain was sequenced for a study of technical replicates of blood from several donors. Here immunoSEQ multiplex PCR was the method, and the copy in TCRdb shows in-frame clones only, minus some. This sample carries 95,000 to 100,000 clones, nearly 97% of them seen once, and the ten largest clones take 0.22%. Unmatched junction bases numbered 5, after V lost 1 base and J lost 3 bases. Germline V gene lookup returns CDR1 MGHRA and CDR2 YSYEKL. The CDR3 length is 17 residues. The genes are TRBV4-1 and TRBJ2-7; the match to TRBD2 covers 14 bases. The sample consisted of T cells isolated from PBMCs. This clonotype was obtained from a human donor in good health. The chain's CDR3 is CASSQVRTSGRFYEQYF. For the CDR3, the DNA is TGCGCCAGCAGCCAAGTTAGGACTAGCGGGAGGTTCTACGAGCAGTACTTC.